This entry describes one T cell receptor beta chain. The target of this receptor is not known. No much larger clone is present one base from it, and per-base qualities are unavailable. This entry is derived from a study of cytomegalovirus exposure and HLA in healthy donors (dated by TCRdb to 2016 to 2017). For the study in its entirety: In an earlier analysis of 450 to 750 of the donors, 250 to 300 Gb of sequence data and some 100 million unique TCR beta sequences from some 170 million T cells were reported. An early release covering around 630 HLA-typed donors comprised 250 to 350 gigabases of sequencing data and tens of millions of unique TCR sequences. The genetic ancestry cluster associated with self-reported Caucasian donors included approximately 85% of the 398 genotyped donors. The study was designed to test whether signatures of past pathogen exposure could be identified by cataloging public T cell receptors. The study profiled the T cell repertoires of under 850 subjects by immunosequencing and related them to cytomegalovirus serostatus. Besides the first cohort of approximately 670 subjects, a separate validation cohort made up of over a hundred different subjects was used. High-throughput TCR immunosequencing, statistical association of individual TCRs with disease status, and machine learning were combined to predict cytomegalovirus infection status. In a later analysis, previously published TCR beta repertoires from 666 donors were re-analyzed and high-resolution HLA genotyping was added so that TCR occurrence patterns could be studied. Rather than drawing on any new phenotypic data, the later analysis identified candidate immune exposures from TCR beta sequences and the way those sequences occurred across donors. An earlier analysis of roughly 580 of the donors used high-throughput TCR beta sequencing to judge whether each TCR beta V gene segment behaved as functional or pseudogenic. Donor age, sex, ethnicity and CMV serostatus were collected together with the repertoire data. A later genetic analysis used genome-wide SNP genotypes for 398 of the 666 donors, treating that subset as a discovery cohort. Every discovery cohort repertoire had been produced on one sequencing platform. Class I and class II HLA loci were covered by the typing at four-digit resolution. Typing coverage varied by locus: roughly 629-640 donors for A, B, C, DRB1 and DQB1; roughly 560 for DQA1; about 600 for DPA1; 450 to 480 for DPB1. Four or five DR-DQ haplotypes were handled as single units for association and clustering because linkage in the cohort was strong. Across around 400 genotyped donors of the cohort, an average of about 250,000 unique TCR beta nucleotide sequences per donor were sequenced, and approximately 17% of those sequences were non-productive. The research as a whole found: The authors suggested that the approach could potentially be generalized to other disease states and immunological phenotypes. Because HLA typing was unavailable for some donors at each locus, only the typed subset was used in association tests. According to a later analysis, TCR association rates differed among HLA loci, with DRB1 alleles showing the most associated TCRs and HLA-C alleles showing the fewest. Because the 87-base-pair reads could not distinguish some IMGT-functional V segments, including TRBV6-2 and TRBV6-3, those segments were excluded. A further reported finding was that TCR beta sequences accurately predicted the HLA-A and HLA-B alleles for most subjects in the first cohort. In a later analysis, HLA-associated TCR beta chains were found to be more clonally expanded and to have lower generation probabilities than equally common non-associated chains. Because counts were too low, fewer than 20 rarely observed V segments, including chromosome 9 orphons, were excluded from the earlier analysis of 587 of the donors. According to a later genetic analysis, donors in an Asian-associated ancestry cluster had fewer N-insertions in productive TCRs than the approximately 670-donor mean. A later analysis reported that several top co-occurrence clusters appeared linked to parvovirus B19, influenza, CMV and Epstein-Barr virus. Only TCR beta chains were sequenced in this cohort, and the absence of alpha or paired-chain data limited detectable features. Broadly in line with IMGT annotations, most TCR beta V segments showed up in productive rearrangements about 87% or about 30% of the time in an earlier analysis of several hundred of the donors. Linkage disequilibrium might explain the correlated functional status among segregating V segments, but an unknown experimental factor could not be ruled out. In the study, 150 to 200 TCR beta chains were listed as associated with cytomegalovirus. The sequencing pipeline was judged likely to have produced a cluster of highly shared sequence variants as a technical artifact. V-gene and J-gene trimming of TCR beta chains was associated with a missense DCLRE1C variant in a later genetic analysis, and the association was replicated in an independent cohort. In vitro tests confirmed that a few of the cytomegalovirus-associated TCR beta chains recognize cytomegalovirus antigens. In a later analysis, more than 15,000 TCR beta sequences were associated with specific HLA alleles at a false discovery rate of 0.05. For the cohort, immune exposure information was limited to CMV serostatus. The classifier was reported to diagnose cytomegalovirus status with high specificity and sensitivity in both the original cohort and the validation cohort. While some public TCRs were present in many individuals, most TCR sequences turned up only very rarely across donors. According to a later analysis, most CMV-associated TCR beta chains appeared to be HLA-restricted, and the HLA associations seemed to be driven largely by CMV exposure. Sequencing depth was assumed to be roughly uniform across donors in the presence/absence analyses, though that assumption may not hold. Assigning TCR associations to individual alleles was difficult when HLA alleles, especially DR and DQ, strongly co-occurred.

From the germline V gene, CDR1 is SGHTA and CDR2 is FQGNSA. Germline trimming: 3 bases from V, 0 bases from J; junction bases outside gene matches: 4. The cysteine opens and the phenylalanine closes a CDR3 of 15 amino acids. CDR3 DNA is the only sequence kept; it has 45 bases, read in frame from the first base. Libraries were made using the immunoSEQ multiplex PCR assay. A mixture of 60 forward primers for TCR Vbeta segments and 13 reverse primers for TCR Jbeta segments was used in the multiplex PCR. A multiplex PCR assay on genomic DNA amplified the CDR3 region of rearranged TCR beta genes. The Illumina HiSeq System was used to sequence the amplified TCR beta libraries as 87-base-pair reads. Per the authors' processing: A later analysis counted approximately 84 million unique TCR beta chains across the 550 to 700 repertoires, and around 12 million of these chains were shared by at least two donors. Raw reads were error-corrected and collapsed into unique sequences by a nearest-neighbor algorithm in which closely related sequences were merged to remove PCR and sequencing errors. V, D and J gene segments were assigned by aligning CDR3 sequences to IMGT reference sequences. For a sequence to be retained, a match of at least six nucleotides was required to both a V gene segment and a J gene segment. A rearrangement counted as productive if the CDR3 had no stop codons and remained in frame with V and J, and every other rearrangement counted as non-productive. Following IMGT convention, CDR3 was defined as the stretch from the second conserved V-encoded cysteine to the conserved J-encoded phenylalanine. The earlier analysis of 587 of the donors excluded sequences that lacked an unambiguous match to a single V gene segment. In an earlier analysis of approximately 590 of the donors, a V segment was called functional when productive rearrangements were above 56.7%, and segregating when the standard deviation between donors exceeded 5%. A statistical classification framework was developed to diagnose cytomegalovirus status using the catalog of TCR beta chain sequences. A later analysis assigned V and J genes by comparing TCR nucleotide sequences with IMGT/GENE-DB human TR gene sequences. A later analysis assigned CDR3 sequences and most-parsimonious VDJ recombination scenarios with the TCRdist pipeline. In a later analysis, each TCR beta chain was defined by its CDR3 amino acid sequence together with its V-gene family, and reads without a unique V-gene family were excluded. A later analysis removed several hundred highly shared, low-generation-probability nucleotide sequences to deal with suspected cross-contamination and a sequencing artifact. For each public chain, a later analysis derived a clonal expansion index from normalized ranks of inferred template counts within each repertoire. In a later analysis, generation probabilities were computed with a VDJ recombination model fitted to out-of-frame rearrangements, and the resulting probabilities were checked against IGoR. In a later analysis, hypergeometric tests were used to score TCR-TCR, TCR-HLA and TCR-CMV co-occurrence, with a repertoire-size bias correction applied to TCR pairs. A later analysis estimated false discovery rates by permuting HLA or CMV assignments 20 times. A later analysis grouped co-occurring TCRs with DBSCAN, adding TCRdist sequence similarity when clustering within HLA-allele-positive subsets. Repertoires with fewer than 30,000 or more than 120,000 public chains were left out of co-occurrence clustering, as were a handful of repertoires with anomalous nucleotide sharing. TCRdb took this table from immuneACCESS and kept in-frame rearrangements with V and J called. Such tables lack part of the clones; where checked against another copy, unresolved V genes explain under half of the gap, and the rest is unexplained. That table is the source of V, J and clone size, and D and trimming were worked out from the DNA. The sample table contains about 150,000 clones; only one count was recorded for about three quarters of them. The ten largest clones capture more than 1.2% of the sample.

The cohort comprised fewer than 750 healthy bone marrow donors. At the time of sampling, all cohort members were nominally healthy, though unrecorded immune exposures were likely present. The donor tested CMV seronegative, placing the donor among the 300 to 450 seronegative members of the cohort. A peripheral blood sample was collected from each donor, and TCR beta sequencing was performed on peripheral blood mononuclear cells. Genomic DNA was extracted from the blood cell samples with the Qiagen DNeasy Blood Extraction Kit. The sequenced sample was PBMCs. The V gene is TRBV7-2 and the J gene is TRBJ2-5; TRBD2 matches 7 bases in the middle. This TCR was sampled from a young man in good health and CMV-seronegative. The CDR3 protein sequence reads: CASSLRAGDQETQYF. The sequenced DNA: TGTGCCAGCAGCTTGAGGGCGGGGGACCAAGAGACCCAGTACTTC. With the portions outside the CDR3 filled from the reference TRBV7-2 and TRBJ2-5 genes, the complete variable region becomes GAGVSQSPSNKVTEKGKDVELRCDPISGHTALYWYRQSLGQGLEFLIYFQGNSAPDKSGLPSDRFSAERTGGSVSTLTIQRTQQEDSAVYLCASSLRAGDQETQYFGPGTRLLVL.